This TCR beta chain appears in the sequencing data of a study of T cells in Graves' hyperthyroidism and ophthalmopathy. The CDR3 runs 13 residues. Germline V gene sequence: CDR1 SGHDT, CDR2 YYEEEE. V lost 5 bases and J lost 4, with 12 bases in between. The investigators amplified TCR beta CDR3 regions from RNA transcripts. Primed by the HTBI set, a first-round RT-PCR was run on the TCR CDR3. TCRdb independently ran MiXCR on the multiplex PCR reads; one entry per CDR3 protein. There are 250,000 to 300,000 distinct CDR3 sequences in the sample; about 18% occur only once, and roughly 53% lies in the top ten. In regard to this clonotype: Its specificity is unknown.

In the ophthalmopathy cohort, Clinical Activity Score was at least 3, NOSPECS grade at least 4, and duration under 3 months. Regarding the study as a whole: Also found in blood were most expanded thyroid clonotypes above 0.001.

The chain is built from TRBV5-6 and TRBJ1-2; D gene ambiguous. Material: blood. The TCR was taken from a woman aged 55-75 years with Graves' ophthalmopathy. Here the CDR3 DNA reads TGTGCCAGCAGTTCGAGTGGAGTCTATGGCTACACCTTC. Its protein product is CASSSSGVYGYTF. Full variable domain (outside the CDR3, taken from reference TRBV5-6 and TRBJ1-2): DAGVTQSPTHLIKTRGQQVTLRCSPKSGHDTVSWYQQALGQGPQFIFQYYEEEERQRGNFPDRFSGHQFPNYSSELNVNALLLGDSALYLCASSSSGVYGYTFGSGTRLTVV.